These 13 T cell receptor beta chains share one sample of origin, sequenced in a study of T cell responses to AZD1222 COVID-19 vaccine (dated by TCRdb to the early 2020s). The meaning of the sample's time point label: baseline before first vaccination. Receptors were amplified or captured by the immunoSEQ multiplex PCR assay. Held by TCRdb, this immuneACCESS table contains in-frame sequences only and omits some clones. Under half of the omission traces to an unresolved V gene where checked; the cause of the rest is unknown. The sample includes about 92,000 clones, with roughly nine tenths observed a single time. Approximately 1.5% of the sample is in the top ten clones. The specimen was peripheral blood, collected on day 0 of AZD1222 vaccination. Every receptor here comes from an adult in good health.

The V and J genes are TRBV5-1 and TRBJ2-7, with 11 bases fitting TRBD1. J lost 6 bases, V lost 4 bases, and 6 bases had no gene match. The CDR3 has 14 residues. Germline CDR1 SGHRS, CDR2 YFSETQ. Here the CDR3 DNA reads TGCGCCAGCAGCGCTTCAGGGACAGGGGGCGAGCAGTACTTC. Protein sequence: CASSASGTGGEQYF.

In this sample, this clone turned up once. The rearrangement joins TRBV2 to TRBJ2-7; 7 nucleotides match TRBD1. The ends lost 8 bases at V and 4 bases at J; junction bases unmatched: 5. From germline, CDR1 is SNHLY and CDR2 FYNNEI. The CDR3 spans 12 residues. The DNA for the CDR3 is TGTGCCAGCGGGGACAGAAGATACGAGCAGTACTTC. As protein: CASGDRRYEQYF.

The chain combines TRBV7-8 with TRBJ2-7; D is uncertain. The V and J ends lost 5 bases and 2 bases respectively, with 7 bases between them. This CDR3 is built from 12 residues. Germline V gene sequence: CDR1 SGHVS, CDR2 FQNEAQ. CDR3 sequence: CASSPLAYEQYF. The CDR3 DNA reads TGTGCCAGCAGCCCCCTCGCCTACGAGCAGTACTTC.

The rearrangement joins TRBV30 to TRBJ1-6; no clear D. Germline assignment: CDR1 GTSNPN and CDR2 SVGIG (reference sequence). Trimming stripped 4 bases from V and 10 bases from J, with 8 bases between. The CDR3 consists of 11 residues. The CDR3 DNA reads TGTGCCTGGAAGAGCGGATCACCCCTCCACTTT. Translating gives CAWKSGSPLHF.

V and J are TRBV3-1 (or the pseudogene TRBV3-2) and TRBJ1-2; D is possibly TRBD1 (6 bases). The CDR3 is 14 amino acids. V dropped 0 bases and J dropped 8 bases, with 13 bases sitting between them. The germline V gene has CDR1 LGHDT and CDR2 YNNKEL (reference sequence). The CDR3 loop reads CASSQDFQGKGYTF. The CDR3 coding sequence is TGTGCCAGCAGCCAAGATTTTCAGGGGAAGGGCTACACCTTC.

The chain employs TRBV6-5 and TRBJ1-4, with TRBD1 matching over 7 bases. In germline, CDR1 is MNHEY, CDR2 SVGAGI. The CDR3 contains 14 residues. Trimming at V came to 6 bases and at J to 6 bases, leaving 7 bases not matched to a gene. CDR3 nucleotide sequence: TGTGCCAGCAGCCAGGGACAGCGGTATGAAAAACTGTTTTTT. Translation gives CASSQGQRYEKLFF.

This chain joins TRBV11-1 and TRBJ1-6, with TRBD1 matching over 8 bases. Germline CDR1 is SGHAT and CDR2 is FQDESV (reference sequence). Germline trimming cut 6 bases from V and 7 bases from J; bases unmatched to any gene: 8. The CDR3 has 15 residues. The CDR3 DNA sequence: TGTGCCAGCAGGGAAGACAGGGGTTACAATTCACCCCTCCACTTT. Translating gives CASREDRGYNSPLHF.

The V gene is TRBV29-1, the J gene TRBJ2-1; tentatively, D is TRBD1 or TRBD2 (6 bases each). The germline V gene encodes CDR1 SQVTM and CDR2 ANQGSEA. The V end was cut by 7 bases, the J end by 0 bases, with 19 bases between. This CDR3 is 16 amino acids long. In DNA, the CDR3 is TGCAGCGGGGGGCCCCTAGCGTCCTACTCCTACAATGAGCAGTTCTTC. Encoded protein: CSGGPLASYSYNEQFF.

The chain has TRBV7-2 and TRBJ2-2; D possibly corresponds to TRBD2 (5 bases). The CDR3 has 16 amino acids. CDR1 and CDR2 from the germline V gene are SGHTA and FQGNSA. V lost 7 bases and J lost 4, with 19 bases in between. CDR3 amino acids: CASNTRVGESTGELFF. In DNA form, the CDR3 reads TGTGCCAGCAACACGAGGGTGGGCGAGAGCACCGGGGAGCTGTTTTTT.

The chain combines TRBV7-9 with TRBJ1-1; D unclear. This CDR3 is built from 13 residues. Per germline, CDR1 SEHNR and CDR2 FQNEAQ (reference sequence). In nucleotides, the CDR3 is TGTGCTACCCGTGCGGGGAGGGATACTGAAGCTTTCTTT. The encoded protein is CATRAGRDTEAFF.

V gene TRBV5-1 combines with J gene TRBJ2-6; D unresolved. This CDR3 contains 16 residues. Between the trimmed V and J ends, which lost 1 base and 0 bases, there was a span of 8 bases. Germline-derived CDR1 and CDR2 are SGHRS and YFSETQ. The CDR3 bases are TGCGCCAGCAGCTTGTTGGGGTCCTCTGGGGCCAACGTCCTGACTTTC. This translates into CASSLLGSSGANVLTF.

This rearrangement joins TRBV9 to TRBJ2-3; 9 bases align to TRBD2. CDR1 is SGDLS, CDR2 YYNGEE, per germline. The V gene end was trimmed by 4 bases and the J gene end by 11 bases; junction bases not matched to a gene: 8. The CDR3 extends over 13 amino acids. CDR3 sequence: CASSLRGGLVQYF. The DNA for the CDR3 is TGTGCCAGCAGCTTGCGGGGGGGACTAGTGCAGTATTTT.

CDR3: CASSVQGPNYGYTF. CDR3 DNA sequence: TGTGCCAGTAGTGTCCAGGGCCCTAACTATGGCTACACCTTC. This chain links TRBV19 with TRBJ1-2; D may be TRBD1 (5 bases). The CDR3 runs 14 residues. Germline-derived CDR1 and CDR2 are LNHDA and SQIVND (reference sequence). The germline V and J ends were trimmed by 5 bases and 0 bases, with 10 bases remaining between them.